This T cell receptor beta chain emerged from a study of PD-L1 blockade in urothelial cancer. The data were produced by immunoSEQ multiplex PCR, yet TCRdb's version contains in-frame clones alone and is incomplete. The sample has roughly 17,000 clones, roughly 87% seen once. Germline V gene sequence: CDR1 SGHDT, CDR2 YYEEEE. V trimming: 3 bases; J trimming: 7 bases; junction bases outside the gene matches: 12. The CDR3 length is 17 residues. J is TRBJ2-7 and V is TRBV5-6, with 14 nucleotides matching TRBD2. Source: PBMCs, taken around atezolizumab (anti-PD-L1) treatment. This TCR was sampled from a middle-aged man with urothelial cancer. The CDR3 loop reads CASSSPIRLAGGREQYF. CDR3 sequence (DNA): TGTGCCAGCAGCTCCCCTATCCGACTAGCGGGGGGGCGTGAGCAGTACTTC.